The TCR beta chain under discussion was sequenced for a study of blood T cell repertoires in COVID-19. Study in general: Acute-phase and convalescent COVID-19 samples originated in the United States, Italy and Spain. T cells, B-cell-depleted T cells, or PBMCs supplied cDNA or gDNA.

V dropped 5 bases and J dropped 8; count of bases not matched to a gene: 3. CDR3 size: 14 residues. Germline CDR1 KGHSH, CDR2 LQKENI. Per the original data handling: The assay estimated nucleated cells by amplifying reference gene primers. TCRdb keeps only in-frame clones here, not all; method: immunoSEQ multiplex PCR. V and J calls and clone size come straight from that table; D and trimming were deduced from the DNA. The sample yields some 87,000 clones, more than 65% seen once. Sequencing input: peripheral blood. This chain joins TRBV18 and TRBJ1-6; TRBD1 matches at 10 bases. The origin of this receptor is a woman aged 80 or older with active or convalescent COVID-19. Written as DNA, the CDR3 is TGTGCCAGCTCAACCGGGACAGGGGATTCACCCCTCCACTTT. Translating it yields CASSTGTGDSPLHF.